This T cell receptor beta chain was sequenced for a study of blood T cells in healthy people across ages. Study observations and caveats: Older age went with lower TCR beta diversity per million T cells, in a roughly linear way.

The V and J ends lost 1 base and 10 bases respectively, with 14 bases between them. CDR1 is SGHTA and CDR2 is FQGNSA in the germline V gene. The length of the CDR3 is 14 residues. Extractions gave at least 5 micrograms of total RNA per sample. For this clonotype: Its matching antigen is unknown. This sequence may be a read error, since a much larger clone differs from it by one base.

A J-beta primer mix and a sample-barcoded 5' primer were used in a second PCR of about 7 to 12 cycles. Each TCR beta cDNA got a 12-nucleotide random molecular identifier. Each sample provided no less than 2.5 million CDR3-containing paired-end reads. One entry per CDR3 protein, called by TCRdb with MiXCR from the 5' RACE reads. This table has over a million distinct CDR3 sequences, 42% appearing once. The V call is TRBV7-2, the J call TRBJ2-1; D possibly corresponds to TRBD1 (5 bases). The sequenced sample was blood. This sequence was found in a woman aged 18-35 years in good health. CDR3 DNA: TGTGCCAGCAGCTTAGGGGGCCCCTCCTACGAGCAGTTCTTC. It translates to CASSLGGPSYEQFF.